One sample yielded the 14 T cell receptor beta chains listed below, sequenced in a study of T-cell reconstitution after alpha-beta-depleted transplantation in children. TCRbeta library construction was performed incorporating unique molecular identifiers. TCRdb called the PCR reads again in MiXCR, with one record for every CDR3 protein. The sample yields about 540,000 distinct CDR3 sequences, around 17% seen once. The sample here was PBMCs from the stem cell graft donor, taken from the stem cell graft. The receptors here all came from a human donor who donated a stem cell graft to a child with acute lymphoblastic leukemia.

The chain links TRBV25-1 to TRBJ2-7; perhaps TRBD2 as D (6 bases). The CDR3 sequence is 15 residues long. The ends were cut back, 3 bases at V and 6 bases at J, with 18 bases in the middle. CDR1 is MGHDK, CDR2 SYGVNS, per germline. The CDR3 loop is CASSDPLEGRGEQYF. The CDR3 coding sequence is TGTGCCAGCAGTGACCCCCTGGAGGGTAGGGGCGAGCAGTACTTC.

This chain joins TRBV27 and TRBJ2-1, with 8 positions matching TRBD2. The CDR3 sequence is 17 residues long. The trim removed 6 bases at V and 0 bases at J, leaving 10 bases unmatched. Germline V gene lookup returns CDR1 MNHEY and CDR2 SMNVEV (reference sequence). The CDR3 loop reads CASSLRAGGHSYNEQFF. For the CDR3, the DNA is TGTGCCAGCAGCCTAAGGGCGGGGGGCCACTCCTACAATGAGCAGTTCTTC.

The chain joins TRBV20-1 to TRBJ2-7; 9 nucleotides align to TRBD2. J lost 4 bases, V lost 2 bases, and 6 bases had no gene match. The CDR3 covers 14 residues. The germline CDR1 and CDR2 sequences are DFQATT and SNEGSKA (reference sequence). In DNA, the CDR3 is TGCAGTGCTAGATTTAGCGGGAGAGGATACGAGCAGTACTTC. It yields the protein CSARFSGRGYEQYF.

This CDR3 reads CASSEIGQANYEQYF. The DNA of the CDR3 is TGTGCCAGCAGTGAAATAGGACAGGCCAACTACGAGCAGTACTTC. J is TRBJ2-7 and V is TRBV6-1; TRBD1 matches 7 bases. Trimming cost V 2 bases and J 3 bases; bases outside gene matches: 7. Germline CDR1 is MNHNS and CDR2 is SASEGT. This CDR3 is 15 amino acids long.

This clonotype was seen more than once but under ten times. The chain employs TRBV9 and TRBJ2-2; D unclear. Trimming removed 2 bases at V and 4 bases at J, with 6 bases between. The CDR3 covers 13 residues. Germline-derived CDR1 and CDR2 are SGDLS and YYNGEE. CDR3 nucleotide sequence: TGTGCCAGCAGCGTGATCACCACCGGGGAGCTGTTTTTT. Its translation: CASSVITTGELFF.

This clonotype was seen a few times. V and J are TRBV5-1 and TRBJ1-2, with TRBD1 identical over 10 bases. The J segment lost 4 bases and the V segment lost 6 bases, leaving 3 bases of the junction unmatched. The V gene's germline CDR1 is SGHRS and CDR2 YFSETQ. This CDR3 comprises 13 residues. The DNA for the CDR3 is TGCGCCAGCACACGGGACAGGGGCTATGGCTACACCTTC. Its translation: CASTRDRGYGYTF.

The V and J genes are TRBV6-1 and TRBJ2-1, with D tentatively TRBD1 (6 bases). Germline V gene sequence: CDR1 MNHNS, CDR2 SASEGT. CDR3 length equals 16 residues. V shed 6 bases and J shed 9 bases, with 24 bases lying between them. The chain's CDR3 is CASRPDRKGMRAEQFF. In DNA form, the CDR3 reads TGTGCCAGCAGGCCCGACAGGAAGGGGATGCGGGCTGAGCAGTTCTTC.

This clonotype has a handful of counts. The chain couples TRBV29-1 to TRBJ2-7; 8 nucleotides line up with TRBD1. This CDR3 comprises 14 residues. Trimming took 2 bases from V and 2 from J; bases not matched to a gene: 5. The V gene's germline CDR1 is SQVTM and CDR2 ANQGSEA. The DNA for the CDR3 is TGCAGCGTTGAACGGACAGGGAATACCTACGAGCAGTACTTC. This sequence encodes CSVERTGNTYEQYF.

The rearrangement uses TRBV12-3 or TRBV12-4 and TRBJ2-5; D tentatively reads TRBD1 or TRBD2 (5 bases each). V lost 6 bases, J lost 4 bases, and 21 bases lay in between. The CDR3 is 16 amino acids. The CDR3 is CASSKSGRGARETQYF. CDR3 in DNA: TGTGCCAGCAGCAAATCAGGGAGAGGGGCGCGAGAGACCCAGTACTTC.

The gene calls are TRBV29-1 and TRBJ2-5, with a possible D match to TRBD1 (5 bases). The CDR3 covers 13 residues. The germline V gene encodes CDR1 SQVTM and CDR2 ANQGSEA. The V end lost 2 bases, the J end lost 4 bases, and 11 bases lay between the germline ends. CDR3 in amino acids: CSVESPGPETQYF. The CDR3 coding sequence is TGCAGCGTTGAAAGTCCAGGGCCAGAGACCCAGTACTTC.

The chain employs TRBV4-2 and TRBJ2-7; 12 bases fit TRBD1. V shed 1 base, J shed 10 bases, and the junction held 5 bases outside the gene matches. The CDR3 consists of 14 residues. Germline V gene data show CDR1 as LGHNA and CDR2 as YNFKEQ. The CDR3 protein is CASSQVSGTGGQYF. CDR3 in DNA: TGTGCCAGCAGCCAAGTGTCCGGGACAGGGGGCCAGTACTTC.

The rearrangement joins TRBV29-1 to TRBJ2-1; the D gene is possibly TRBD2 (5 bases). Trimming pared 0 bases from V and 8 bases from J, leaving 14 bases between. CDR3 length: 14 residues. CDR1 and CDR2 from the germline V gene are SQVTM and ANQGSEA. CDR3 loop: CSVEDFSRRDEQFF. The CDR3 bases are TGCAGCGTTGAAGATTTCTCTAGGCGGGATGAGCAGTTCTTC.

This chain joins TRBV5-1 and TRBJ2-1; 15 bases match TRBD2. The junction had 6 bases not matched to a gene; V was cut back by 4 bases and J by 7 bases. The CDR3 runs to 16 residues. Germline V lookup: CDR1 SGHRS, CDR2 YFSETQ. The DNA of the CDR3 is TGCGCCAGCAGCCGGACTAGCGGGAGGGCCGTGAATGAGCAGTTCTTC. Encoded protein: CASSRTSGRAVNEQFF.

V is TRBV12-3 or TRBV12-4 and J is TRBJ2-1; tentatively, D is TRBD1 or TRBD2 (7 bases each). V lost 8 bases to trimming and J lost 5 bases, with 22 bases between them. The CDR3 consists of 16 residues. The CDR3 protein is CASGGQGGGENNEQFF. Written as DNA, the CDR3 is TGTGCCAGCGGGGGGCAGGGGGGAGGGGAAAACAATGAGCAGTTCTTC.